The 7 T cell receptor beta chains given below trace back to one sample, sequenced in a study of post-analysis software for immune sequencing data. General study points: Compared with controls, patients had more of about five TRBV segments, including TRBV5-6, TRBV5-1 and TRBV20-1.

Every TCR beta cDNA library bore unique molecular identifiers. From the PCR reads, TCRdb called clonotypes with MiXCR, one entry per CDR3 protein. Among about half a million distinct CDR3 sequences listed, approximately 45% were seen once. Antigen specificity for these receptors is unknown. Sequenced material: blood. The receptors here all came from a girl aged 10 to 17 with multiple sclerosis.

In this sample, this clonotype turned up a few times. The rearrangement uses TRBV5-1 and TRBJ1-1, with D possibly matching TRBD1 (5 bases). Deletions cut 0 bases from V and 6 bases from J, with 12 bases between. In germline, CDR1 is SGHRS, CDR2 YFSETQ. The CDR3 length is 14 residues. The CDR3 DNA reads as TGCGCCAGCAGCTTGGGATGGCGGGACCCTGAAGCTTTCTTT. This sequence encodes CASSLGWRDPEAFF. Full variable domain (missing parts from reference TRBV5-1 and TRBJ1-1): KAGVTQTPRYLIKTRGQQVTLSCSPISGHRSVSWYQQTPGQGLQFLFEYFSETQRNKGNFPGRFSGRQFSNSRSEMNVSTLELGDSALYLCASSLGWRDPEAFFGQGTRLTVV.

The chain joins TRBV29-1 to TRBJ2-1, with a weak D call TRBD1 (5 bases). Trimming took 8 bases from V and 5 from J, leaving 13 bases between them. In germline, CDR1 is SQVTM, CDR2 ANQGSEA. This CDR3 is 12 amino acids long. CDR3 region: CSLNRGHNEQFF. The CDR3 bases are TGCAGCCTTAATAGGGGTCACAATGAGCAGTTCTTC.

This chain's CDR3 is CSARDPLVGDRYEQYF. The CDR3 DNA sequence: TGCAGTGCTAGAGACCCTTTAGTGGGGGATCGGTACGAGCAGTACTTC. The chain employs TRBV20-1 and TRBJ2-7; the D call may be TRBD1 or TRBD2 (5 bases each). Germline lookup yields CDR1 DFQATT and CDR2 SNEGSKA (reference sequence). CDR3 size: 16 residues. Trimming cost V 0 bases and J 4 bases, with 19 bases left between them.

This clonotype was detected once. The chain carries TRBV20-1 and TRBJ2-1; TRBD2 matches 9 bases. This CDR3 contains 14 residues. The germline V gene has CDR1 DFQATT and CDR2 SNEGSKA (reference sequence). Losses at the gene ends were 0 bases for V and 7 bases for J; bases not matched to a gene: 4. The CDR3 DNA sequence: TGCAGTGCTAGAGAGGCGGGAGGGTTGAATGAGCAGTTCTTC. It specifies CSAREAGGLNEQFF.

This clonotype occurred a few times. The CDR3 DNA reads as TGTGCCAGCAGCTTAGTTGCAGGGGGCAGGGAGACCCAGTACTTC. This translates into CASSLVAGGRETQYF. V gene TRBV7-2 combines with J gene TRBJ2-5; TRBD1 matches 8 bases. This CDR3 is built from 15 residues. V lost 1 base, J lost 5 bases, and 6 bases stayed unmatched. Per the germline V gene, CDR1 is SGHTA and CDR2 is FQGNSA.

This clonotype came up a few times. The CDR3 nucleotides read TGTGCCAGCAGCTTATCCCCACTGGCGGGAGAGGTGTACTTC. It codes for CASSLSPLAGEVYF. The V call is TRBV7-2, the J call TRBJ2-7; 7 bases agree with TRBD2. In germline, CDR1 is SGHTA, CDR2 FQGNSA. The CDR3 has 14 amino acids. J was trimmed by 12 bases and V by 2 bases; bases with no gene match: 13.

The chain links TRBV20-1 to TRBJ2-1; TRBD2 aligns across 9 bases. Germline V gene lookup returns CDR1 DFQATT and CDR2 SNEGSKA (reference sequence). CDR3 length equals 14 residues. V shed 1 base, J shed 7 bases, and the junction held 5 bases outside the gene matches. In DNA, the CDR3 is TGCAGTGCTAGAGTGGCTAGCGGGGTTAATGAGCAGTTCTTC. This gives the protein CSARVASGVNEQFF.